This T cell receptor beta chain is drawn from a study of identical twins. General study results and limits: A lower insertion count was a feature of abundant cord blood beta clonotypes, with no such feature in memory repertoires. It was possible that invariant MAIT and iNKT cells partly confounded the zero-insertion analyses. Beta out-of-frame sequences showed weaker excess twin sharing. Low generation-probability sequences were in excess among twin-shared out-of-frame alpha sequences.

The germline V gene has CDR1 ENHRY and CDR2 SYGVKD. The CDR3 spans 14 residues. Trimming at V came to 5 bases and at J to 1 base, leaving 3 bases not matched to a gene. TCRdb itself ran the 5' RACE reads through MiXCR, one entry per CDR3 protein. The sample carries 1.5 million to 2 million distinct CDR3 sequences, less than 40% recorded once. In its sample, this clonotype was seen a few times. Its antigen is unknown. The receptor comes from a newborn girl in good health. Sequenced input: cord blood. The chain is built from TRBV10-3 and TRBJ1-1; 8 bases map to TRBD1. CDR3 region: CAISRQGRNTEAFF. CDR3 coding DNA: TGTGCCATCAGTAGACAGGGGCGGAACACTGAAGCTTTCTTT.